These 28 T cell receptor beta chains were all obtained from the same sample, sequenced in a study of breast tumors, draining lymph nodes, adjacent tissues. Breast cancer patients provided tissue from their axillary draining lymph nodes. TCRdb re-derived calls from the multiplex PCR reads in MiXCR, one entry per CDR3 protein. The data show approximately 210,000 distinct CDR3 sequences, 30% to 35% seen once. Input material: axillary lymph node tissue. These receptor sequences come from a female donor with breast cancer. Some clones in this sample may be carry-over from other donors' samples.

This clonotype has more than one count but fewer than ten. This may come from a read error, since a much larger clone is one base off. A read error is likely, as this CDR3 ends without the conserved phenylalanine or tryptophan. The chain uses TRBV7-9 and TRBJ2-1; TRBD1 is a possible D gene (6 bases). Looked up from germline, CDR1 is SEHNR and CDR2 is FQNEAQ (reference sequence). V dropped 7 bases and J dropped 0 bases, with 10 bases sitting between them. The CDR3 length is 14 residues. The DNA for the CDR3 is TGTGCCAGCATCCGGACAGACTCCTACAATGAGCAGTTCCTC. Translating it yields CASIRTDSYNEQFL.

There are many counts of this clonotype. This chain connects TRBV7-9 to TRBJ2-7; 8 bases agree with TRBD2. The germline CDR1 and CDR2 sequences are SEHNR and FQNEAQ (reference sequence). CDR3 length equals 15 residues. After removal of 5 bases from V and 3 bases from J, the junction contained 9 bases not matched to a gene. The CDR3 DNA reads as TGTGCCAGCAGCCACACTAGCGGAATTCGCTACGAGCAGTACTTC. It codes for CASSHTSGIRYEQYF. Variable domain in full (rest from reference TRBV7-9 and TRBJ2-7): DTGVSQNPRHKITKRGQNVTFRCDPISEHNRLYWYRQTLGQGPEFLTYFQNEAQLEKSRLLSDRFSAERPKGSFSTLEIQRTEQGDSAMYLCASSHTSGIRYEQYFGPGTRLTVT.

The chain joins TRBV4-1 to TRBJ2-3; D is unresolved. V was trimmed by 0 bases and J by 6 bases, leaving 7 bases between them. The CDR3 is 13 amino acids. Germline lookup yields CDR1 MGHRA and CDR2 YSYEKL. CDR3 in DNA: TGCGCCAGCAGCCAAGATGCGACGGATACGCAGTATTTT. Translation gives CASSQDATDTQYF.

This chain joins TRBV6-6 and TRBJ1-6; D is undetermined. Trimming took 7 bases from V and 13 from J, leaving 11 bases between them. Germline V gene sequence: CDR1 MNHNY, CDR2 SVGAGI (reference sequence). The CDR3 length is 11 residues. The CDR3 sequence is CASIQGIPLHF. The CDR3 DNA is TGTGCCAGCATCCAAGGGATCCCCCTCCACTTT.

A few counts support this clonotype. The chain joins TRBV6-5 to TRBJ2-7, with TRBD2 identical over 9 bases. The CDR3 covers 14 residues. Germline CDR1 and CDR2: MNHEY and SVGAGI. V lost 5 bases, J lost 4 bases, and 6 bases stayed unmatched. CDR3 sequence: CASSPSSGRYEQYF. The DNA for the CDR3 is TGTGCCAGCAGTCCCTCCAGCGGGAGGTACGAGCAGTACTTC.

This rearrangement joins TRBV2 to TRBJ1-1; the D is unclear. The V and J ends lost 1 base and 0 bases respectively, with 6 bases between them. This CDR3 spans 14 amino acids. Germline V gene lookup returns CDR1 SNHLY and CDR2 FYNNEI. CDR3 sequence reads: CASSEVNMNTEAFF. The CDR3 DNA sequence: TGTGCCAGCAGTGAAGTCAACATGAACACTGAAGCTTTCTTT.

This clonotype has a handful of counts. This rearrangement joins TRBV20-1 to TRBJ2-3; 12 positions match TRBD2. This CDR3 is built from 15 residues. The trim removed 1 base at V and 4 bases at J, leaving 3 bases unmatched. Germline assignment: CDR1 DFQATT and CDR2 SNEGSKA (reference sequence). Here the CDR3 DNA reads TGCAGTGCTAGAGGGACTAGCGGGGCATCAGATACGCAGTATTTT. Encoded protein: CSARGTSGASDTQYF.

This clonotype was counted at least ten times. J is TRBJ2-1 and V is TRBV7-9, with TRBD2 matching over 9 bases. J was trimmed by 5 bases and V by 6 bases; bases with no gene match: 8. The CDR3 is 15 residues long. Looked up from germline, CDR1 is SEHNR and CDR2 is FQNEAQ (reference sequence). The CDR3 coding sequence is TGTGCCAGCAGGACTACTAGCGGGTACCACAATGAGCAGTTCTTC. Its protein product is CASRTTSGYHNEQFF.

This clonotype appeared many times. The chain links TRBV11-3 to TRBJ2-3; 7 bases agree with TRBD2. Trimming cost V 0 bases and J 2 bases; bases outside gene matches: 8. The CDR3 consists of 17 residues. CDR1 is SGHNT, CDR2 YENEEA, per germline. In nucleotides, the CDR3 is TGTGCCAGCAGCTTAGATCCCCCGGGAGGCTACACAGATACGCAGTATTTT. Its translation is CASSLDPPGGYTDTQYF.

This chain joins TRBV7-7 and TRBJ2-1; 12 positions match TRBD2. Germline CDR1 is SSHAT and CDR2 is FNYEAQ (reference sequence). The CDR3 spans 13 residues. As DNA, the CDR3 is TGTGCTAGGGGGACTAGCGGGTACAATGAGCAGTTCTTC. Translation: CARGTSGYNEQFF.

This clonotype was detected ten times or more. CDR3 nucleotide sequence: TGTGCCAGCAGCTTAGGGGACCGTAAACTGTTTTTT. Its translation: CASSLGDRKLFF. V is TRBV7-6 and J is TRBJ1-4, with D possibly TRBD1 on 5 matching bases. V was trimmed by 1 base and J by 11 bases, leaving 8 bases between them. The germline CDR1 and CDR2 sequences are SGHVS and FNYEAQ. The CDR3 length is 12 residues.

At least ten counts were recorded for this clonotype. The rearrangement links TRBV19 to TRBJ1-2; 11 bases fit TRBD1. J lost 3 bases, V lost 4 bases, and 4 bases had no gene match. The CDR3 has 15 amino acids. CDR1 and CDR2 from the germline V gene are LNHDA and SQIVND (reference sequence). The CDR3 DNA reads TGTGCCAGTAGTACCCGGGACAGGGGGTACTATGGCTACACCTTC. It specifies CASSTRDRGYYGYTF.

The rearrangement uses TRBV5-1 and TRBJ2-2; D possibly matches TRBD1 or TRBD2 (7 bases each). CDR1 SGHRS and CDR2 YFSETQ come from the germline V gene. V was clipped by 4 bases and J by 3 bases, with 19 bases between them. This CDR3 spans 17 amino acids. The CDR3 region is CASSQGGVALDTGELFF. The CDR3 DNA reads as TGCGCCAGCAGCCAGGGGGGGGTAGCGCTGGACACCGGGGAGCTGTTTTTT.

A remark on this clonotype: This may come from a read error, since a much larger clone is one base off. V is TRBV5-1 and J is TRBJ2-5; 9 bases match TRBD2. The V and J ends lost 3 bases and 6 bases, in that order; junction bases with no gene match: 6. The CDR3 loop spans 14 amino acids. Germline loops: CDR1 SGHRS, CDR2 YFSETQ. As DNA, the CDR3 is TGCGCCAGCAGCTCGACTAGCGGACAAAAGACCCAGTACTTC. It translates to CASSSTSGQKTQYF.

This clonotype was recorded many times. This chain uses TRBV11-2 with TRBJ2-7, with 11 bases identical to TRBD2. The V segment lost 11 bases and the J segment 6 bases; nucleotides outside the gene matches: 9. From germline, CDR1 is SGHAT and CDR2 FQNNGV. The CDR3 has 13 residues. DNA for the CDR3: TGTGCCGGGAGCAGACTAGCGGGAATCGAGCAGTACTTC. Translating gives CAGSRLAGIEQYF.

This clonotype was detected once. The CDR3 protein is CSASPGANVLTF. DNA for the CDR3: TGCAGTGCTAGCCCTGGGGCCAACGTCCTGACTTTC. V and J are TRBV20-1 and TRBJ2-6, with no clear D. CDR3 size: 12 residues. Looked up from germline, CDR1 is DFQATT and CDR2 is SNEGSKA (reference sequence). The V end lost 3 bases, the J end lost 2 bases, and 2 bases lay between the germline ends.

This clonotype was found once. The V call is TRBV20-1, the J call TRBJ1-1; D is uncertain. Trimming removed 6 bases from V and 1 base from J, with 12 bases in between. Germline V gene lookup returns CDR1 DFQATT and CDR2 SNEGSKA (reference sequence). This CDR3 region has 13 residues. CDR3 nucleotide sequence: TGCAGTGCGGCGGCGGGGTGGAACACTGAAGCTTTCTTT. It codes for CSAAAGWNTEAFF.

The chain employs TRBV9 and TRBJ2-3; no reliable D call. From germline, CDR1 is SGDLS and CDR2 YYNGEE. The CDR3 is 11 amino acids. V was trimmed by 0 bases and J by 11 bases, leaving 7 bases between them. The CDR3 here is CASSVAAGQYF. Written as DNA, the CDR3 is TGTGCCAGCAGCGTAGCAGCAGGGCAGTATTTT.

This clonotype turned up a few times. CDR3 sequence: CASSRTSGGVRTDTQYF. CDR3 DNA: TGTGCCAGCAGCCGGACTAGCGGGGGGGTTCGCACAGATACGCAGTATTTT. This chain connects TRBV6-2 or TRBV6-3 to TRBJ2-3; TRBD2 matches at 15 bases. The CDR3 runs to 17 residues. Per the germline V gene, CDR1 is MNHEY and CDR2 is SVGEGT. V was clipped by 6 bases and J by 1 base; unmatched bases: 5.

Regarding this clonotype: A much larger clone is a single base away; this may be a read error. J is TRBJ2-2 and V is TRBV11-3; D not resolved. The germline V gene has CDR1 SGHNT and CDR2 YENEEA. This CDR3 is 15 amino acids long. CDR3 sequence reads: CANSPRNGATGELFF. In DNA, the CDR3 is TGTGCCAACAGCCCACGAAATGGAGCCACCGGGGAGCTGTTTTTT.

A word on this clonotype: It is unclear where the CDR3 begins or ends on the DNA, so no DNA is shown, and the CDR3 is as TCRdb lists it. V gene TRBV7-2 combines with J gene TRBJ1-2; the table's D call of TRBD1 was not tested on the DNA. CDR1 is SGHTA and CDR2 is FQGNSA in the germline V gene. The length of the CDR3 is 19 amino acids, counting both ends. Here the CDR3 reads CASSFYICSATGQLYGYTF.

This clonotype was detected ten times or more. This chain links TRBV6-6 with TRBJ1-4; 7 bases fit TRBD1. With 7 bases clipped from V and 10 bases from J, the junction kept 15 bases outside the gene matches. The germline V gene encodes CDR1 MNHNY and CDR2 SVGAGI (reference sequence). This CDR3 is 15 amino acids long. For the CDR3, the DNA is TGTGCCAGCACGAACGGGGACAGCCTAGCTGGAAAACTGTTTTTT. It yields the protein CASTNGDSLAGKLFF.

There are many counts of this clonotype. V is TRBV9 and J is TRBJ2-1, with TRBD2 matching over 10 bases. Unmatched junction bases numbered 11, after V lost 1 base and J lost 7 bases. The germline CDR1 and CDR2 sequences are SGDLS and YYNGEE. This CDR3 has 17 residues. The chain's CDR3 is CASSVSSGSFLTNEQFF. DNA of the CDR3: TGTGCCAGCAGCGTATCTAGCGGGAGCTTCTTGACTAATGAGCAGTTCTTC.

This clonotype was detected a few times. A single base separates this from a much larger clone, so it may be a read error. The V and J genes are TRBV7-3 and TRBJ2-1; D not certain. This CDR3 has 14 residues. CDR1 and CDR2 (germline): SGHTA, FQGTGA. The DNA of the CDR3 is TGTGCCAGCAGCCGGCCTGAGAGATCCAATGATCAGTTCTTC. Translation gives CASSRPERSNDQFF.

This clonotype was seen at least ten times. This chain links TRBV4-2 with TRBJ2-2, with TRBD1 identical over 7 bases. CDR3 length equals 14 residues. The V gene end was trimmed by 6 bases and the J gene end by 6 bases; junction bases not matched to a gene: 7. Germline loops: CDR1 LGHNA, CDR2 YNFKEQ. The CDR3 coding sequence is TGTGCCAGCAGTCTTACGCAGGGGGCCGGGGAGCTGTTTTTT. Translated: CASSLTQGAGELFF.

This clonotype was seen many times. This chain connects TRBV3-1 to TRBJ2-5, with a tentative D call TRBD2 (6 bases). V lost 4 bases and J 5 bases, leaving 14 bases between the germline ends. The germline V gene encodes CDR1 LGHDT and CDR2 YNNKEL (reference sequence). The CDR3 length is 14 residues. The CDR3 region is CASSRGGGSETQYF. The CDR3 DNA follows: TGTGCCAGCAGCCGGGGCGGAGGGAGTGAGACCCAGTACTTC.

This clonotype was recorded at least ten times. J is TRBJ1-6 and V is TRBV7-2, with 7 bases lining up with TRBD1. The V and J ends lost 6 bases and 6 bases, in that order; junction bases with no gene match: 8. Germline values: CDR1 SGHTA, CDR2 FQGNSA. The CDR3 spans 15 residues. The CDR3 DNA reads as TGTGCCAGCAGGCTCACGACAGGGACTAATTCACCCCTCCACTTT. Translated, it gives CASRLTTGTNSPLHF.

This clonotype showed up many times. The chain links TRBV4-2 to TRBJ2-7; D is perhaps TRBD1 (5 bases). In germline, CDR1 is LGHNA, CDR2 YNFKEQ. The CDR3 is made up of 16 amino acids. V gave up 4 bases and J gave up 5 bases, with 21 bases separating them. CDR3 coding DNA: TGTGCCAGCAGCCGCACAGGACCAGCTGGAGATCACGAGCAGTACTTC. Amino acid sequence: CASSRTGPAGDHEQYF.